These 7 T cell receptor beta chains were sequenced from one sample in a study of CD8 T cells in Susac syndrome. Reverse transcription of about 0.5 to 1 ug RNA used random hexamers. Using its own MiXCR run on the immunoSEQ multiplex PCR reads, TCRdb lists one record per CDR3 protein. The sample lists some 450,000 distinct CDR3 sequences, about 85% seen once, with about 0.12% in the top ten. Sequencing was done on a sample of CD8+ T cells from PBMCs. The receptors here all came from a human donor with multiple sclerosis.

For the CDR3, the DNA is TGTGCCAGCAGGACCCTAGCGGGGCCAAGCACAGATACGCAGTATTTT. Its protein product is CASRTLAGPSTDTQYF. The V gene is TRBV28, the J gene TRBJ2-3, with 9 nucleotides matching TRBD2. CDR1 is MDHEN and CDR2 is SYDVKM in the germline V gene. The CDR3 consists of 16 residues. V gave up 6 bases and J gave up 0 bases; unmatched junction bases: 7. The full variable domain, rest sourced from reference TRBV28 and TRBJ2-3, is DVKVTQSSRYLVKRTGEKVFLECVQDMDHENMFWYRQDPGLGLRLIYFSYDVKMKEKGDIPEGYSVSREKKERFSLILESASTNQTSMYLCASRTLAGPSTDTQYFGPGTRLTVL.

The chain recombines TRBV6-1 with TRBJ2-3, with TRBD1 matching over 9 bases. The CDR3 spans 16 residues. The germline gives CDR1 MNHNS, CDR2 SASEGT. The ends lost 6 bases at V and 1 base at J; junction bases unmatched: 8. The CDR3 DNA reads TGTGCCAGCAGCGATACAGGGGGCGAGGGCACAGATACGCAGTATTTT. Encoded protein: CASSDTGGEGTDTQYF.

In its sample, this clonotype was seen a few times. This rearrangement joins TRBV9 to TRBJ1-1; D gene unclear. With 4 bases removed from V and 1 base from J, the gap between germline ends came to 8 bases. CDR1 and CDR2 (germline): SGDLS, YYNGEE. The CDR3 runs 13 residues. The CDR3 sequence: CASSHGWNTEAFF. DNA of the CDR3: TGTGCCAGCAGCCACGGTTGGAACACTGAAGCTTTCTTT.

This sequence joins TRBV2 and TRBJ2-5; TRBD2 is a possible D gene (5 bases). From germline, CDR1 is SNHLY and CDR2 FYNNEI. V was shortened by 6 bases and J by 0 bases, with 26 bases between the two germline ends. The CDR3 runs 19 residues. The CDR3 protein is CASRAAPWAGQEDQETQYF. The CDR3 DNA is TGTGCCAGCAGGGCGGCGCCTTGGGCTGGGCAGGAGGACCAAGAGACCCAGTACTTC.

The chain joins TRBV11-3 to TRBJ2-1, with 13 bases lining up with TRBD2. Germline values: CDR1 SGHNT, CDR2 YENEEA. After removal of 5 bases from V and 7 bases from J, the junction contained 8 bases not matched to a gene. The CDR3 runs to 16 residues. The CDR3 reads CASSPVTSGGANEQFF. The CDR3 DNA follows: TGTGCCAGCAGCCCAGTCACTAGCGGGGGGGCGAATGAGCAGTTCTTC.

The V call is TRBV5-1, the J call TRBJ1-2; D is perhaps TRBD1 (6 bases). There are 14 residues in the CDR3. Germline lookup yields CDR1 SGHRS and CDR2 YFSETQ. V dropped 1 base and J dropped 4 bases, with 11 bases sitting between them. Here the CDR3 DNA reads TGCGCCAGCAGCTTGATAGGACAGATCTATGGCTACACCTTC. This encodes CASSLIGQIYGYTF.

V is TRBV12-3 or TRBV12-4 and J is TRBJ2-2; D possibly corresponds to TRBD1 (6 bases). V lost 5 bases and J 1 base, leaving 23 bases between the germline ends. The CDR3 consists of 19 residues. The CDR3 spells CASSDYPQPDSMNTGELFF. CDR3 bases: TGTGCCAGCAGTGATTACCCGCAACCGGACAGCATGAACACCGGGGAGCTGTTTTTT.